This TCR beta chain was recorded in a study of T-cell reconstitution after alpha-beta-depleted transplantation in children. General study points: Fresh T-cell production supplied most of the T-cell counts and diversity seen one year after transplant.

For TCRbeta, the library was prepared with unique molecular identifiers. Using its own MiXCR run on the PCR reads, TCRdb lists one record per CDR3 protein. The table lists roughly 670,000 distinct CDR3 sequences, under 15% of them singletons. About this clonotype: The antigen remains unidentified.

The CDR3 is 20 residues long. CDR1 SNHLY and CDR2 FYNNEI come from the germline V gene. The ends lost 0 bases at V and 0 bases at J; junction bases unmatched: 10. The sequencing used PBMCs, collected before TCRalphabeta/CD19-depleted stem cell transplant. The TCR originated in a girl aged 2 to 10 with congenital amegakaryocytic thrombocytopenia, due to receive a stem cell transplant. The chain is built from TRBV2 and TRBJ2-1, with 11 bases fitting TRBD2. The CDR3 nucleotides are TGTGCCAGCAGTGAAGCGGCCCTGGGACTAGCGGAACGCTCCTACAATGAGCAGTTCTTC. It yields the protein CASSEAALGLAERSYNEQFF.